Listed below are T cell receptor beta chains from one sample, sequenced in a study of cytomegalovirus exposure and HLA in healthy donors. The repertoire was sequenced with immunoSEQ multiplex PCR; TCRdb's copy has only in-frame clones and lacks some. The sample has 150,000 to 200,000 clones; over 80% are singletons. The sample comprised PBMCs. The receptors stem from a man younger than 45 in good health and CMV-seropositive. CDR3s include the opening cysteine and the closing phenylalanine or tryptophan. The D gene is left open where the match is weak. The size entry is marked missing in some rows and otherwise reads once, few, many or a size class.

CDR3 DNA: TGTGCCAGCAGCATAGGGGGGCGGGGGGACACTGAAGCTTTCTTT
CDR3 protein: CASSIGGRGDTEAFF
clone size: NA
J gene: TRBJ1-1
V gene: TRBV13
D gene: NA
CDR3 length: 15

CDR3 DNA: TGTGCCAGCAGCAGGGATCCGAGGGGGGGTCAGCCCCAGCATTTT
CDR3 protein: CASSRDPRGGQPQHF
clone size: once
J gene: TRBJ1-5
V gene: TRBV7-3
D gene: NA
CDR3 length: 15

CDR3 DNA: TGCGCCAGCAGCCAAGGCCCCTCAGATGGCTACACCTTC
CDR3 protein: CASSQGPSDGYTF
clone size: NA
J gene: TRBJ1-2
V gene: TRBV4-3
D gene: NA
CDR3 length: 13

CDR3 DNA: TGCGCCAGCAGCCAAGATCTTGGCCAAACCTACGAGCAGTACTTC
CDR3 protein: CASSQDLGQTYEQYF
clone size: NA
J gene: TRBJ2-7
V gene: TRBV4-1
D gene: NA
CDR3 length: 15

CDR3 DNA: TGTGCCAGCAGCCAAGAAGGGCTAGCGGGGTCAGATACGCAGTATTTT
CDR3 protein: CASSQEGLAGSDTQYF
clone size: NA
J gene: TRBJ2-3
V gene: TRBV4-2
D gene: TRBD2
CDR3 length: 16

CDR3 DNA: TGTGCCAGCAGAGCTAGCGGGGGGGGAGAGACCCAGTACTTC
CDR3 protein: CASRASGGGETQYF
clone size: NA
J gene: TRBJ2-5
V gene: TRBV7-3
D gene: TRBD2
CDR3 length: 14

CDR3 DNA: TGTGCCAGCAGTTACTCGACAGGGGGCAATCAGCCCCAGCATTTT
CDR3 protein: CASSYSTGGNQPQHF
clone size: NA
J gene: TRBJ1-5
V gene: TRBV6-5
D gene: TRBD1
CDR3 length: 15

CDR3 DNA: TGCGCCAGCAGCCAAGGTGGGGCAGGGGGCCACGAGCAGTACTTC
CDR3 protein: CASSQGGAGGHEQYF
clone size: NA
J gene: TRBJ2-7
V gene: TRBV4-1
D gene: TRBD1
CDR3 length: 15

CDR3 DNA: TGTGCCAGCAGAATGTTCGGGCGGGGGCACGATAGAGAGACCCAGTACTTC
CDR3 protein: CASRMFGRGHDRETQYF
clone size: NA
J gene: TRBJ2-5
V gene: TRBV5-4
D gene: NA
CDR3 length: 17

CDR3 DNA: TGCGCCAGCAGCCCCAGGGTTGGCCAAAACATTCAGTACTTC
CDR3 protein: CASSPRVGQNIQYF
clone size: NA
J gene: TRBJ2-4
V gene: TRBV5-1
D gene: NA
CDR3 length: 14

CDR3 DNA: TGTGCCAGCAGCCCGGGACAGGCGCGCTATGGCTACACCTTC
CDR3 protein: CASSPGQARYGYTF
clone size: NA
J gene: TRBJ1-2
V gene: TRBV9
D gene: TRBD1
CDR3 length: 14

CDR3 DNA: TGTGCCAGCAGCTTATCCCCCCCCAAGGCTAGCGGGGGGCACGAGACCCAGTACTTC
CDR3 protein: CASSLSPPKASGGHETQYF
clone size: NA
J gene: TRBJ2-5
V gene: TRBV7-2
D gene: TRBD2
CDR3 length: 19

CDR3 DNA: TGTGCTAGCAGCCCGTCTGTGGGTAGCGGGGGGCACACGCAGTATTTT
CDR3 protein: CASSPSVGSGGHTQYF
clone size: NA
J gene: TRBJ2-3
V gene: TRBV7-7
D gene: TRBD2
CDR3 length: 16

CDR3 DNA: TGCAGTGCCTGGAGCTATGGCTACACCTTC
CDR3 protein: CSAWSYGYTF
clone size: NA
J gene: TRBJ1-2
V gene: TRBV20-1
D gene: NA
CDR3 length: 10

CDR3 DNA: TGTGCCAGCAGCATCGGGACAGGGGGGGAGACCCAGTACTTC
CDR3 protein: CASSIGTGGETQYF
clone size: NA
J gene: TRBJ2-5
V gene: TRBV27
D gene: TRBD1
CDR3 length: 14

CDR3 DNA: TGTGCCAGCAGCTGGGACAGGGACCAGAACACTGAAGCTTTCTTT
CDR3 protein: CASSWDRDQNTEAFF
clone size: NA
J gene: TRBJ1-1
V gene: TRBV7-2
D gene: TRBD1
CDR3 length: 15

CDR3 DNA: TGCGCCAGCAGTCAATACGTCCAGTTCCACGAGCAGTACTTC
CDR3 protein: CASSQYVQFHEQYF
clone size: NA
J gene: TRBJ2-7
V gene: TRBV23-1
D gene: NA
CDR3 length: 14

CDR3 DNA: TGTGCCAGCAGCTTAGAGGGCGGGGAGCTGTTTTTT
CDR3 protein: CASSLEGGELFF
clone size: NA
J gene: TRBJ2-2
V gene: TRBV28
D gene: NA
CDR3 length: 12

CDR3 DNA: TGTGCCAGCAGCTTGGTGGCAGGGCGAGAAGCTTTCTTT
CDR3 protein: CASSLVAGREAFF
clone size: NA
J gene: TRBJ1-1
V gene: TRBV5-8
D gene: NA
CDR3 length: 13

CDR3 DNA: TGTGCCAGCAGGATGGGACAGACGAACACCGGGGAGCTGTTTTTT
CDR3 protein: CASRMGQTNTGELFF
clone size: NA
J gene: TRBJ2-2
V gene: TRBV27
D gene: TRBD1
CDR3 length: 15

CDR3 DNA: TGCGCCAGCAGCCAAGGACAGGGTAGGACAGATACGCAGTATTTT
CDR3 protein: CASSQGQGRTDTQYF
clone size: NA
J gene: TRBJ2-3
V gene: TRBV4-1
D gene: TRBD1
CDR3 length: 15

CDR3 DNA: TGTGCCACCAGCAATCCGGGTCAGCCCCAGCATTTT
CDR3 protein: CATSNPGQPQHF
clone size: many
J gene: TRBJ1-5
V gene: TRBV15
D gene: NA
CDR3 length: 12

CDR3 DNA: TGTGCCAGCAGCCCGGGCCGTGGGGGGTCCACCTTTAGCAATCAGCCCCAGCATTTT
CDR3 protein: CASSPGRGGSTFSNQPQHF
clone size: NA
J gene: TRBJ1-5
V gene: TRBV4-2
D gene: NA
CDR3 length: 19

CDR3 DNA: TGTGCCAGCTCACCACAGGGGCCCCTGGGGGGCTACACCTTC
CDR3 protein: CASSPQGPLGGYTF
clone size: NA
J gene: TRBJ1-2
V gene: TRBV18
D gene: NA
CDR3 length: 14

CDR3 DNA: TGTGCCAGCAGTTTAGCTGGGGCCCAATACAATGAGCAGTTCTTC
CDR3 protein: CASSLAGAQYNEQFF
clone size: NA
J gene: TRBJ2-1
V gene: TRBV27
D gene: NA
CDR3 length: 15

CDR3 DNA: TGTGCCAGCAGCCAGGGGGGTAGCACAGATACGCAGTATTTT
CDR3 protein: CASSQGGSTDTQYF
clone size: once
J gene: TRBJ2-3
V gene: TRBV9
D gene: NA
CDR3 length: 14

CDR3 DNA: TGTGCCAGCAGTGAATGGAGAACTTACGAGCAGTACTTC
CDR3 protein: CASSEWRTYEQYF
clone size: NA
J gene: TRBJ2-7
V gene: TRBV6-1
D gene: NA
CDR3 length: 13

CDR3 DNA: TGTGCCAGCAGCTACGGCCTAGCCGGAGATACGCAGTATTTT
CDR3 protein: CASSYGLAGDTQYF
clone size: NA
J gene: TRBJ2-3
V gene: TRBV27
D gene: NA
CDR3 length: 14

CDR3 DNA: TGTGCCAGCAGCTTCGACAGTACCCAAGAGACCCAGTACTTC
CDR3 protein: CASSFDSTQETQYF
clone size: NA
J gene: TRBJ2-5
V gene: TRBV5-4
D gene: NA
CDR3 length: 14

CDR3 DNA: TGTGCCATCAGCGGGACTAGCGGGGGGGGGAACACCGGGGAGCTGTTTTTT
CDR3 protein: CAISGTSGGGNTGELFF
clone size: NA
J gene: TRBJ2-2
V gene: TRBV10-3
D gene: TRBD2
CDR3 length: 17

CDR3 DNA: TGTGCCAGCAGCGTAGGGCCCAACACTGAAGCTTTCTTT
CDR3 protein: CASSVGPNTEAFF
clone size: NA
J gene: TRBJ1-1
V gene: TRBV9
D gene: NA
CDR3 length: 13

CDR3 DNA: TGTGCCAGCAGTTACTCGGAGGGAGACTACGAGCAGTACTTC
CDR3 protein: CASSYSEGDYEQYF
clone size: NA
J gene: TRBJ2-7
V gene: TRBV6-5
D gene: NA
CDR3 length: 14

CDR3 DNA: TGTGCCTGGAGTGTCCTCAGGGAGGACCAGCCCCAGCATTTT
CDR3 protein: CAWSVLREDQPQHF
clone size: many
J gene: TRBJ1-5
V gene: TRBV30
D gene: NA
CDR3 length: 14

CDR3 DNA: TGTGCCAGCAGTTCGTCCGGGGGCTCCTACGAGCAGTACTTC
CDR3 protein: CASSSSGGSYEQYF
clone size: once
J gene: TRBJ2-7
V gene: TRBV6-5
D gene: NA
CDR3 length: 14

CDR3 DNA: TGTGCCAGCAGCTCTTACGGAGAGACCCAGTACTTC
CDR3 protein: CASSSYGETQYF
clone size: NA
J gene: TRBJ2-5
V gene: TRBV9
D gene: NA
CDR3 length: 12

CDR3 DNA: TGTGCCAGCAGCACCCGTCAGGATACGCAGTATTTT
CDR3 protein: CASSTRQDTQYF
clone size: NA
J gene: TRBJ2-3
V gene: TRBV7-9
D gene: NA
CDR3 length: 12

CDR3 DNA: TGTGCCAGCAGTAAACAGGGAAGAGATCAGCCCCAGCATTTT
CDR3 protein: CASSKQGRDQPQHF
clone size: NA
J gene: TRBJ1-5
V gene: TRBV6-5
D gene: NA
CDR3 length: 14

CDR3 DNA: TGCAGCGTTGAAGGGACAGGGATGTTCTTC
CDR3 protein: CSVEGTGMFF
clone size: NA
J gene: TRBJ2-1
V gene: TRBV29-1
D gene: TRBD1
CDR3 length: 10

CDR3 DNA: TGCGCCAGCAGCTTGGCCCTAGGGCGGGGGGGCACAGATACGCAGTATTTT
CDR3 protein: CASSLALGRGGTDTQYF
clone size: NA
J gene: TRBJ2-3
V gene: TRBV5-1
D gene: TRBD2
CDR3 length: 17

CDR3 DNA: TGTGCCAGCAGCGGTCGATTTAGCGGGGGGGGGCCGGGAGAGCAGTTCTTC
CDR3 protein: CASSGRFSGGGPGEQFF
clone size: NA
J gene: TRBJ2-1
V gene: TRBV9
D gene: TRBD2
CDR3 length: 17

CDR3 DNA: TGTGCTAGCAGCTTATCGCATCAGGGCACAGATACGCAGTATTTT
CDR3 protein: CASSLSHQGTDTQYF
clone size: NA
J gene: TRBJ2-3
V gene: TRBV7-7
D gene: NA
CDR3 length: 15

CDR3 DNA: TGTGCTAGCAGCCGCCTCACTAGCGTGGAGACCCAGTACTTC
CDR3 protein: CASSRLTSVETQYF
clone size: NA
J gene: TRBJ2-5
V gene: TRBV7-7
D gene: TRBD2
CDR3 length: 14

CDR3 DNA: TGTGCCAGCAGTTACCAGGCAGGGGGGTCCTACGAGCAGTACTTC
CDR3 protein: CASSYQAGGSYEQYF
clone size: many
J gene: TRBJ2-7
V gene: TRBV6-5
D gene: NA
CDR3 length: 15

CDR3 DNA: TGTGCCAGTCGGACAGGGGGCGCGGATGGCTACACCTTC
CDR3 protein: CASRTGGADGYTF
clone size: NA
J gene: TRBJ1-2
V gene: TRBV6-5
D gene: TRBD1
CDR3 length: 13

CDR3 DNA: TGTGCCAGCAGCGTCGGAGGGTCCGGGCTGAGTGAGCAGTTCTTC
CDR3 protein: CASSVGGSGLSEQFF
clone size: NA
J gene: TRBJ2-1
V gene: TRBV9
D gene: NA
CDR3 length: 15

CDR3 DNA: TGTGCCAGCAGCAACGAACAGGGGAAACTGTTTTTT
CDR3 protein: CASSNEQGKLFF
clone size: NA
J gene: TRBJ1-4
V gene: TRBV21-1
D gene: NA
CDR3 length: 12